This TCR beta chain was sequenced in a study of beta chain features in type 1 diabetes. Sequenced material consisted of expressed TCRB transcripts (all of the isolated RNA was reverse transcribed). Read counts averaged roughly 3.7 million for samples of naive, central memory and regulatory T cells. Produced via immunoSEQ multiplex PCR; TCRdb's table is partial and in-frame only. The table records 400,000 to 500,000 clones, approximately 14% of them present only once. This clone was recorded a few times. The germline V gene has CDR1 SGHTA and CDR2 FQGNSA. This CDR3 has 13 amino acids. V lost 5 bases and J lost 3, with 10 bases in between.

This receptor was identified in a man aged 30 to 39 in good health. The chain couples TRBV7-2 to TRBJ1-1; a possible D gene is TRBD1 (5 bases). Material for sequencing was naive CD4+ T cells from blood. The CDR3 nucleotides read TGTGCCAGCAGCCCGCGACAGTACACTGAAGCTTTCTTT. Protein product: CASSPRQYTEAFF.